The clone carrying this T cell receptor beta chain has just a few counts. The sample is drawn from a study of blood T cell repertoires in COVID-19. Profiled with immunoSEQ multiplex PCR; TCRdb holds only in-frame clones, not every one. The sample records roughly 150,000 clones, around 85% being singletons. CDR3 size: 13 residues. Trimming cost V 0 bases and J 2 bases, with 5 bases left between them. Germline CDR1 and CDR2: PRHDT and FYEKMQ (reference sequence). The origin of this receptor is a man aged 80 or over with COVID-19, enrolled during active disease. What was sequenced was peripheral blood. The chain couples TRBV13 to TRBJ2-7, with a possible D match to TRBD1 (5 bases). CDR3 in amino acids: CASSLGTAYEQYF. The CDR3, as DNA: TGTGCCAGCAGCTTAGGGACAGCCTACGAGCAGTACTTC.